One sample yielded the 9 T cell receptor beta chains listed below, sequenced in a study of CD8 T cells in Susac syndrome. An amount of RNA that ranged from roughly 0.5 to 1 ug was reverse transcribed with random hexamers. MiXCR was run by TCRdb on the immunoSEQ multiplex PCR reads, yielding one entry per CDR3 protein. The sample lists around 220,000 distinct CDR3 sequences, more than 85% occurring once. The sample was CD8+ T cells from PBMCs. These receptor sequences come from a human donor with multiple sclerosis.

The chain recombines TRBV6-2 or TRBV6-3 with TRBJ2-7, with D hard to call. Trimming stripped 5 bases from V and 6 bases from J, with 8 bases between. CDR3 length: 11 residues. Per the germline V gene, CDR1 is MNHEY and CDR2 is SVGEGT. CDR3 nucleotides: TGTGCCAGCAGTGTAGCTTTCGAGCAGTACTTC. Its translation is CASSVAFEQYF.

The chain links TRBV20-1 to TRBJ2-7; D is possibly TRBD1 or TRBD2 (5 bases each). Trimming left V 3 bases short and J 3 bases short, with 15 bases between. CDR3 size: 14 residues. CDR1 and CDR2 (germline): DFQATT, SNEGSKA (reference sequence). The CDR3 region has the DNA TGCAGTGCTAGGTCCGAGGGGTGGTTCTACGAGCAGTACTTC. This sequence encodes CSARSEGWFYEQYF.

The chain links TRBV29-1 to TRBJ1-2, with TRBD1 matching 11 bases. This CDR3 has 15 amino acids. Germline CDR1 and CDR2: SQVTM and ANQGSEA. The junction had 4 bases not matched to a gene; V was cut back by 0 bases and J by 4 bases. The CDR3 nucleotides read TGCAGCGTTGAAGACCGGGACAGGGGGACCTATGGCTACACCTTC. Translated, it gives CSVEDRDRGTYGYTF. Full variable domain (missing parts from reference TRBV29-1 and TRBJ1-2): SAVISQKPSRDICQRGTSLTIQCQVDSQVTMMFWYRQQPGQSLTLIATANQGSEATYESGFVIDKFPISRPNLTFSTLTVSNMSPEDSSIYLCSVEDRDRGTYGYTFGSGTRLTVV.

The CDR3 loop is CASSVRPTVKSAQYF. As DNA, the CDR3 is TGTGCCAGCAGCGTTCGGCCGACAGTCAAGAGCGCCCAGTACTTC. The chain employs TRBV9 and TRBJ2-5, with TRBD1 as a possible D gene (5 bases). The germline gives CDR1 SGDLS, CDR2 YYNGEE. The CDR3 extends over 15 amino acids. With 2 bases removed from V and 9 bases from J, the gap between germline ends came to 20 bases. Drawing the rest from reference TRBV9 and TRBJ2-5, the complete variable domain is DSGVTQTPKHLITATGQRVTLRCSPRSGDLSVYWYQQSLDQGLQFLIQYYNGEERAKGNILERFSAQQFPDLHSELNLSSLELGDSALYFCASSVRPTVKSAQYFGPGTRLLVL.

The V and J genes are TRBV3-1 and TRBJ2-5; tentatively, D is TRBD2 (5 bases). There are 14 residues in the CDR3. Trimming stripped 1 base from V and 5 bases from J, with 11 bases between. Germline assignment: CDR1 LGHDT and CDR2 YNNKEL (reference sequence). The CDR3 coding sequence is TGTGCCAGCAGCCAAGGACTAACTGCGGAGACCCAGTACTTC. Protein sequence: CASSQGLTAETQYF.

The chain employs TRBV4-1 and TRBJ1-1; D remains unclear. There are 12 residues in the CDR3. Germline loops: CDR1 MGHRA, CDR2 YSYEKL. V was trimmed by 10 bases and J by 2 bases, leaving 11 bases between them. CDR3: CATGFLNTEAFF. The CDR3 DNA follows: TGCGCCACCGGCTTCCTAAACACTGAAGCTTTCTTT.

This sequence joins TRBV6-6 and TRBJ2-3; TRBD2 aligns across 7 bases. Looked up from germline, CDR1 is MNHNY and CDR2 is SVGAGI (reference sequence). CDR3 size: 15 residues. The V and J ends lost 2 bases and 2 bases, in that order; junction bases with no gene match: 4. CDR3 in DNA: TGTGCCAGCAGTTACCAAGCGGGGACCACAGATACGCAGTATTTT. Its protein product is CASSYQAGTTDTQYF.

This clonotype was found once. The CDR3 loop reads CASSQGTGNTGELFF. CDR3 DNA sequence: TGTGCCAGCAGCCAAGGGACAGGGAACACCGGGGAGCTGTTTTTT. The chain employs TRBV14 and TRBJ2-2, with 7 bases identical to TRBD1. V dropped 1 base and J dropped 1; count of bases not matched to a gene: 0. The germline CDR1 and CDR2 sequences are SGHDN and FVKESK. The CDR3 has 15 amino acids.

The chain uses TRBV2 and TRBJ2-2; D is undetermined. CDR1 and CDR2 (germline): SNHLY, FYNNEI. Trimming took off 7 bases at V and 6 bases at J, with 9 bases between the two ends. CDR3 length equals 12 residues. CDR3 nucleotide sequence: TGTGCCAGCACGTACTCGGCCGGGGAGCTGTTTTTT. This gives the protein CASTYSAGELFF. Filled out from reference TRBV2 and TRBJ2-2, the complete variable domain reads EPEVTQTPSHQVTQMGQEVILRCVPISNHLYFYWYRQILGQKVEFLVSFYNNEISEKSEIFDDQFSVERPDGSNFTLKIRSTKLEDSAMYFCASTYSAGELFFGEGSRLTVL.